Below, 8 T cell receptor beta chains from the same sample are listed, as sequenced in a study of human T cells and chemical hapten exposure. Noted time point: patch test 3, about 24 weeks after DPC sensitization. Treatment reported: therapeutic diphenylcyclopropenone sensitization with weekly scalp DPC. TCRdb re-derived calls from the RACE reads in MiXCR, one entry per CDR3 protein. Altogether 99,000 or so distinct CDR3 sequences are present, roughly a third being singletons, with the ten largest covering 2.5% to 3%. Material: whole blood, obtained in connection with sensitization to the hapten diphenylcyclopropenone (DPC). These receptors all stem from a man aged 35 to 55 with alopecia areata. Some clones in this sample may be carry-over from other donors' samples.

This clonotype appeared a few times. The chain combines TRBV12-3 or TRBV12-4 with TRBJ2-5; TRBD2 aligns across 7 bases. The junction had 3 bases not matched to a gene; V was cut back by 3 bases and J by 2 bases. The CDR3 has 14 residues. This CDR3 reads CASSLGGSQETQYF. The CDR3, as DNA: TGTGCCAGCAGTTTGGGAGGGAGTCAAGAGACCCAGTACTTC.

V usage is TRBV6-5 and J usage is TRBJ1-1; D remains unclear. Germline V gene lookup returns CDR1 MNHEY and CDR2 SVGAGI. This CDR3 spans 12 amino acids. V gave up 6 bases and J gave up 7 bases, with 12 bases separating them. CDR3 bases: TGTGCCAGCAGCCCCAGTGCCTATGAAGCTTTCTTT. This encodes CASSPSAYEAFF.

The V gene is TRBV20-1, the J gene TRBJ2-7, with TRBD2 as a possible D gene (6 bases). CDR1 and CDR2 from the germline V gene are DFQATT and SNEGSKA (reference sequence). CDR3 size: 11 residues. V was clipped by 3 bases and J by 4 bases, with 7 bases between them. This CDR3 reads CSARGRYEQYF. The DNA for the CDR3 is TGCAGTGCTAGGGGGAGGTACGAGCAGTACTTC.

Details on this clonotype: A read error is possible here, since a much larger clone lies one base away. This CDR3 reads CASRSTAIWEQFF. The CDR3 bases are TGTGCCAGCAGATCGACAGCGATATGGGAGCAGTTCTTC. The rearrangement links TRBV13 to TRBJ2-1; tentatively, D is TRBD1 (5 bases). The germline V gene encodes CDR1 PRHDT and CDR2 FYEKMQ (reference sequence). CDR3 size: 13 residues. Trimming left V 6 bases short and J 10 bases short, with 16 bases between.

In this sample, this clonotype turned up a few times. The chain has TRBV7-9 and TRBJ2-3; 11 nucleotides align to TRBD2. CDR1 is SEHNR, CDR2 FQNEAQ, per germline (reference sequence). This CDR3 comprises 16 residues. V shed 5 bases, J shed 4 bases, and the junction held 8 bases outside the gene matches. In DNA, the CDR3 is TGTGCCAGCAGCCTAGGGACTAGCGGCTATTCAGATACGCAGTATTTT. This codes for CASSLGTSGYSDTQYF.

The J gene is TRBJ1-1, the V gene TRBV7-9, with D maybe TRBD1 (5 bases). The CDR3 loop spans 15 amino acids. The germline V gene has CDR1 SEHNR and CDR2 FQNEAQ (reference sequence). Trimming pared 9 bases from V and 4 bases from J, leaving 21 bases between. CDR3 coding DNA: TGTGCCAGTACTCCCCAGGGAGGGTCGAGCACTGAAGCTTTCTTT. Translated: CASTPQGGSSTEAFF.

This chain links TRBV29-1 with TRBJ2-7, with D perhaps TRBD1 or TRBD2 (9 bases each). V dropped 7 bases and J dropped 6 bases, with 22 bases sitting between them. The CDR3 is 14 residues long. CDR1 SQVTM and CDR2 ANQGSEA come from the germline V gene. The CDR3 loop is CSASGGTGRSEQYF. The CDR3 region has the DNA TGCAGCGCAAGCGGGGGGACAGGGCGTTCCGAGCAGTACTTC.

The chain has TRBV9 and TRBJ2-1; D unresolved. With 0 bases removed from V and 13 bases from J, the gap between germline ends came to 17 bases. The CDR3 runs to 14 residues. Germline-derived CDR1 and CDR2 are SGDLS and YYNGEE. The CDR3 loop reads CASSVGFGLDPQFF. In DNA, the CDR3 is TGTGCCAGCAGCGTAGGGTTTGGGCTAGATCCCCAGTTCTTC.